The following is a T cell receptor (beta chain) sequence with its context. Its antigen is undetermined. The record originates from a study of T cell responses to AZD1222 COVID-19 vaccine. CDR3 length equals 14 residues. Per the germline V gene, CDR1 is MNHEY and CDR2 is SMNVEV (reference sequence). V was trimmed by 2 bases and J by 4 bases, leaving 9 bases between them. TCRdb's table, derived via immunoSEQ multiplex PCR, lists solely in-frame clones and lacks some. Of a few hundred thousand clones in the sample, 85% to 95% were seen once. Study outcomes and limitations: Donors in the cohort were predominantly white British and more often female, and clonal diversity was possibly underestimated. CD4 TCRs covered the whole spike, strongest at regions 160-218 and 743-854.

The material sequenced was peripheral blood, taken on day 0 of AZD1222 vaccination. The sequence was obtained from an adult in good health. The chain couples TRBV27 to TRBJ1-5; D ambiguous. CDR3 sequence (DNA): TGTGCCAGCAGTTTAAAAGGCTCGAATCAGCCCCAGCATTTT. This encodes CASSLKGSNQPQHF.